This T cell receptor (beta chain) was sequenced during a study of blood T cells in healthy people across ages. A J-beta primer mix and a sample-barcoded 5' primer were used in a second PCR of roughly 6 to 12 cycles. TCRdb independently ran MiXCR on the 5' RACE reads; one entry per CDR3 protein. Of about 800,000 distinct CDR3 sequences in the sample, around 50% were seen once. The donors, aged 6 to 90, were healthy Caucasians from Russia. Comment on this clonotype: Antigen: not known.

CDR1 and CDR2 (germline): LNHDA, SQIVND (reference sequence). V gave up 5 bases and J gave up 6 bases; unmatched junction bases: 9. The CDR3 spans 15 residues. Whole-study results and caveats: The lack of PBMC sorting stopped any conclusive naive versus antigen-experienced comparison. Age brought a roughly linear fall in TCR beta diversity measured per million T cells.

The chain employs TRBV19 and TRBJ2-3; 9 bases agree with TRBD2. The origin of this receptor is a man older than 75 in good health. Sequenced input: blood. DNA of the CDR3: TGTGCCAGTAGTCCGACTAGCGGACCCAGGGATACGCAGTATTTT. Translated: CASSPTSGPRDTQYF.